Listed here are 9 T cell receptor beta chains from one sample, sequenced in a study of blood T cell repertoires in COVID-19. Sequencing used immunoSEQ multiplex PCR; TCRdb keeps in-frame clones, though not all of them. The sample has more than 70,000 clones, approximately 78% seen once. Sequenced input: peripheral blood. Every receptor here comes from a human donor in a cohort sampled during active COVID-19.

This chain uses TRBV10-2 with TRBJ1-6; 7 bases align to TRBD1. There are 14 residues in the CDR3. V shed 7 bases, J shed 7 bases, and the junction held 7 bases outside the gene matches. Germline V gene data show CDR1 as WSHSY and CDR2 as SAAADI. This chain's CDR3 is CASTLTGLNSPLHF. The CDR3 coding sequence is TGCGCCAGCACCCTGACAGGGTTAAATTCACCCCTCCACTTT.

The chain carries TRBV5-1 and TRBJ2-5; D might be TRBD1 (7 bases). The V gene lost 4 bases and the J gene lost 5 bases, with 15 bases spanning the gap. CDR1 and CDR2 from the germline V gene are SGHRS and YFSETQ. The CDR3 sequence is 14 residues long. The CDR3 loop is CASSPLSGGETQYF. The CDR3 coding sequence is TGCGCCAGCAGCCCATTATCAGGGGGGGAGACCCAGTACTTC.

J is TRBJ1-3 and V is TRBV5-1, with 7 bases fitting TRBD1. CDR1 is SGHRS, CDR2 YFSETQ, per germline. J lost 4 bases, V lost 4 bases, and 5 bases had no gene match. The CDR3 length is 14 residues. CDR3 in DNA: TGCGCCAGCAGCGCGGGGACAGTGGGAAACACCATATATTTT. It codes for CASSAGTVGNTIYF.

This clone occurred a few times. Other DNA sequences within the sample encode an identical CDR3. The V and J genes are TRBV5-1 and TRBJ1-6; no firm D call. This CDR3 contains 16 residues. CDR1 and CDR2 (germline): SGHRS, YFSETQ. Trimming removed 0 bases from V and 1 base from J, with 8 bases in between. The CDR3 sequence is CASSLDGLSYNSPLHF. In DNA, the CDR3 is TGCGCCAGCAGCTTGGACGGGTTATCCTATAATTCACCCCTCCACTTT.

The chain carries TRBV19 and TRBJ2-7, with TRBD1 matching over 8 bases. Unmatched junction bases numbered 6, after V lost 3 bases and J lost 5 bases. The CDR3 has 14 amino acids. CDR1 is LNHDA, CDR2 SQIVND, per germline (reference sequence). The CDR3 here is CASSIGQGVDEQYF. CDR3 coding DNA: TGTGCCAGTAGTATCGGACAGGGTGTCGACGAGCAGTACTTC. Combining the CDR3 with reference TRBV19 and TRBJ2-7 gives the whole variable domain DGGITQSPKYLFRKEGQNVTLSCEQNLNHDAMYWYRQDPGQGLRLIYYSQIVNDFQKGDIAEGYSVSREKKESFPLTVTSAQKNPTAFYLCASSIGQGVDEQYFGPGTRLTVT.

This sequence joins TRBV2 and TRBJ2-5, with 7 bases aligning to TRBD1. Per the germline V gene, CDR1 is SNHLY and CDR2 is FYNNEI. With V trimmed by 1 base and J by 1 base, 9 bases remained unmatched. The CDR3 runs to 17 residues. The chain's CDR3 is CASSEGPRQGFQETQYF. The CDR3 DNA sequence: TGTGCCAGCAGTGAAGGGCCCCGACAGGGCTTCCAAGAGACCCAGTACTTC.

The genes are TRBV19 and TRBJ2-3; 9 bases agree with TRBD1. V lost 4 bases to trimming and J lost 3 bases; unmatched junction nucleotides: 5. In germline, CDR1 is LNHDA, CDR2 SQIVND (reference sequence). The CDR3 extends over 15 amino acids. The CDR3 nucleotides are TGTGCCAGTAGTACAAAGGACAGGGGTACAGATACGCAGTATTTT. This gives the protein CASSTKDRGTDTQYF.

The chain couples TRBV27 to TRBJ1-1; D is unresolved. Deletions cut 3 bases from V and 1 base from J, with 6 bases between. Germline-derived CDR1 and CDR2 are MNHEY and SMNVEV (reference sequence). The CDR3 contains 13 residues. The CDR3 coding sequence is TGTGCCAGCAGTTTTAGTAGGAACACTGAAGCTTTCTTT. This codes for CASSFSRNTEAFF.

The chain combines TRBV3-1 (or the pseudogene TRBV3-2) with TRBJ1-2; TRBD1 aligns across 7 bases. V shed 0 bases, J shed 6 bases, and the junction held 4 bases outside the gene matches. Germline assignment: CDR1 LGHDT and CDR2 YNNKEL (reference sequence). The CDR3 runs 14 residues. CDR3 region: CASSQDLGGDGYTF. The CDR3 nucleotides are TGTGCCAGCAGCCAAGATTTAGGGGGCGATGGCTACACCTTC.